This T cell receptor beta chain comes out of a study of shared clonotypes between healthy human individuals. CDR3 length: 13 residues. CDR1 and CDR2 (germline): MNHEY, SMNVEV (reference sequence). The V end was cut by 5 bases, the J end by 2 bases, with 10 bases between. Method: immunoSEQ multiplex PCR; TCRdb's copy keeps in-frame clones and lacks some. The table shows roughly 320,000 clones, with about nine tenths occurring only once. Turning to this clone: Other DNA sequences in this specimen translate into the identical CDR3.

This TCR was sampled from a man younger than 30 in good health. The sample consisted of memory CD8+ T cells sorted from blood. The subset: CD45RO+ cells pooled with CCR7-negative TemRA cells. The J gene is TRBJ2-7, the V gene TRBV27; D may be TRBD2 (7 bases). The CDR3 is CASSGGATYEQYF. DNA of the CDR3: TGTGCCAGCAGTGGGGGGGCGACCTACGAGCAGTACTTC.